One and the same sample provided the 30 T cell receptor beta chains below, sequenced in a study of response to subunit inactivated influenza vaccine. MiXCR was run by TCRdb on the RT-PCR reads, yielding one entry per CDR3 protein. The sample lists more than 600,000 distinct CDR3 sequences, 18% occurring once. The source material was PBMCs from blood, sampled about 5 days after vaccination. These receptor sequences come from a man in his fifties or sixties who received an inactivated influenza vaccine.

This chain's CDR3 is CSARDQGSDNEKLFF. The CDR3 DNA reads as TGCAGTGCTAGAGATCAAGGGAGCGACAATGAAAAACTGTTTTTT. V usage is TRBV20-1 and J usage is TRBJ1-4; D call uncertain. There are 15 residues in the CDR3. Between the trimmed V and J ends, which lost 0 bases and 5 bases, there was a span of 13 bases. The germline V gene has CDR1 DFQATT and CDR2 SNEGSKA (reference sequence).

The rearrangement links TRBV7-2 to TRBJ2-5; 7 bases are a match to TRBD2. The CDR3 is 17 residues long. The germline V gene has CDR1 SGHTA and CDR2 FQGNSA. The V segment lost 2 bases and the J segment 5 bases; nucleotides outside the gene matches: 14. The CDR3 spells CASSLFGRELLWETQYF. CDR3 bases: TGTGCCAGCAGCTTATTTGGGCGGGAGCTCCTATGGGAGACCCAGTACTTC.

The chain uses TRBV6-1 and TRBJ2-1; D unresolved. The V end lost 2 bases, the J end lost 9 bases, and 8 bases lay between the germline ends. This CDR3 is built from 12 residues. CDR1 is MNHNS, CDR2 SASEGT, per germline. The CDR3 coding sequence is TGTGCCAGCAGTGAAATGGCCGGTGAGCAGTTCTTC. Translated, it gives CASSEMAGEQFF.

The rearrangement joins TRBV4-2 to TRBJ2-3; the match to TRBD2 covers 8 bases. Per germline, CDR1 LGHNA and CDR2 YNFKEQ. The CDR3 has 15 residues. The DNA of the CDR3 is TGTGCAAGTCGAACTAGCGGCAAGAGCACAGATACGCAGTATTTT. Translated, it gives CASRTSGKSTDTQYF.

The rearrangement joins TRBV10-3 to TRBJ2-5; 8 bases are shared with TRBD2. Germline loops: CDR1 ENHRY, CDR2 SYGVKD. Trimming took 2 bases from V and 2 from J; bases not matched to a gene: 4. The CDR3 loop spans 15 amino acids. DNA for the CDR3: TGTGCCATCAGTGAGATCGCGGGGGGACAAGAGACCCAGTACTTC. This translates into CAISEIAGGQETQYF.

A few counts support this clonotype. The chain is built from TRBV7-6 and TRBJ2-3; possibly TRBD1 or TRBD2 for D (5 bases each). The CDR3 spans 12 residues. In germline, CDR1 is SGHVS, CDR2 FNYEAQ. Trimming cost V 5 bases and J 6 bases, with 9 bases left between them. CDR3 DNA: TGTGCCAGCAGCCGGGACGCGGATACGCAGTATTTT. It yields the protein CASSRDADTQYF.

This clonotype was picked up many times. This chain links TRBV20-1 with TRBJ2-3; weak D call: TRBD2 (6 bases). The V gene's germline CDR1 is DFQATT and CDR2 SNEGSKA (reference sequence). The CDR3 length is 13 residues. Here the CDR3 DNA reads TGCAGCGCCAGACTAGGAGGCACAGATACGCAGTATTTT. Translated: CSARLGGTDTQYF.

A few counts support this clonotype. The chain recombines TRBV6-2 or TRBV6-3 with TRBJ2-3; tentatively, D is TRBD1 or TRBD2 (5 bases each). Germline V gene data show CDR1 as MNHEY and CDR2 as SVGEGT. Trimming cost V 2 bases and J 5 bases, with 20 bases left between them. The CDR3 consists of 17 residues. In DNA form, the CDR3 reads TGTGCCAGCAGTTACCGCCGGGTAACTAGAGGGGAAGATACGCAGTATTTT. Protein sequence: CASSYRRVTRGEDTQYF.

The rearrangement links TRBV6-5 to TRBJ2-7, with 9 bases lining up with TRBD2. The germline gives CDR1 MNHEY, CDR2 SVGAGI. The CDR3 totals 15 residues. V shed 4 bases, J shed 6 bases, and the junction held 10 bases outside the gene matches. The CDR3, as DNA: TGTGCCAGCAGTTTTTCCTTAGCGGGAGAAATCGAGCAGTACTTC. Its protein product is CASSFSLAGEIEQYF.

This clonotype was seen a few times. The chain is built from TRBV4-3 and TRBJ1-5; D remains unclear. Per germline, CDR1 LGHNA and CDR2 YSLEER. The CDR3 extends over 14 amino acids. V was clipped by 1 base and J by 2 bases, with 6 bases between them. For the CDR3, the DNA is TGCGCCAGCAGCCAAGCCTGGGGCAATCAGCCCCAGCATTTT. Amino acid sequence: CASSQAWGNQPQHF.

This clonotype appeared a few times. The rearrangement uses TRBV12-3 or TRBV12-4 and TRBJ2-2, with TRBD1 identical over 7 bases. The CDR3 runs to 15 residues. J lost 4 bases, V lost 5 bases, and 7 bases had no gene match. In nucleotides, the CDR3 is TGTGCCAGCAGTCTAGACAGGGCTACCACCGGGGAGCTGTTTTTT. Protein product: CASSLDRATTGELFF.

V usage is TRBV6-1 and J usage is TRBJ2-5; TRBD2 matches at 13 bases. The length of the CDR3 is 14 residues. Unmatched junction bases numbered 4, after V lost 6 bases and J lost 6 bases. Germline V CDR1 and CDR2: MNHNS, SASEGT. This CDR3 reads CASRGTSGAQTQYF. The CDR3 nucleotides read TGTGCCAGCAGGGGGACTAGCGGGGCACAGACCCAGTACTTC.

For the CDR3, the DNA is TGTGCCAGCAGACCTTACGGCGCGGGGTCCTACAATGAGCAGTTCTTC. Its translation is CASRPYGAGSYNEQFF. The chain recombines TRBV6-1 with TRBJ2-1; D is perhaps TRBD2 (6 bases). The germline CDR1 and CDR2 sequences are MNHNS and SASEGT. The V gene lost 6 bases and the J gene lost 1 base, with 16 bases spanning the gap. The CDR3 loop spans 16 amino acids.

The table lists this clonotype with a few counts. The CDR3 loop is CASSPGAGVTGELFF. The CDR3 DNA reads TGTGCCAGCAGCCCTGGGGCAGGGGTCACCGGGGAGCTGTTTTTT. J is TRBJ2-2 and V is TRBV12-3 or TRBV12-4; TRBD1 is a possible D gene (6 bases). With 6 bases removed from V and 4 bases from J, the gap between germline ends came to 15 bases. This CDR3 spans 15 amino acids.

V gene TRBV7-8 combines with J gene TRBJ2-5; D might be TRBD1 (6 bases). The germline CDR1 and CDR2 sequences are SGHVS and FQNEAQ. Trimming cost V 4 bases and J 5 bases, with 14 bases left between them. This CDR3 region has 14 residues. The CDR3 nucleotides read TGTGCCAGCAGCTCCACTCAGGGGTCGGAGACCCAGTACTTC. It encodes CASSSTQGSETQYF.

This chain connects TRBV29-1 to TRBJ2-5; the D gene is possibly TRBD1 (6 bases). Trimming took 4 bases from V and 4 from J, leaving 10 bases between them. Germline V lookup: CDR1 SQVTM, CDR2 ANQGSEA. The CDR3 loop spans 12 amino acids. The DNA of the CDR3 is TGCAGCGTTGCCCAGGGGACAGAGACCCAGTACTTC. As protein: CSVAQGTETQYF.

The chain is built from TRBV6-1 and TRBJ1-6; 8 nucleotides line up with TRBD1. This CDR3 spans 16 amino acids. The V and J ends lost 10 bases and 5 bases, in that order; junction bases with no gene match: 13. CDR1 and CDR2 from the germline V gene are MNHNS and SASEGT. The CDR3 coding sequence is TGTGCCAACACTACCGGGACAGGTGTCGATAATTCACCCCTCCACTTT. This sequence encodes CANTTGTGVDNSPLHF.

The chain combines TRBV18 with TRBJ2-5; 8 positions agree with TRBD2. J lost 3 bases, V lost 5 bases, and 5 bases had no gene match. Germline V gene lookup returns CDR1 KGHSH and CDR2 LQKENI. This CDR3 is 14 amino acids long. CDR3 residues: CASSATSVEETQYF. As DNA, the CDR3 is TGTGCCAGCTCAGCGACTAGCGTAGAAGAGACCCAGTACTTC.

This clonotype came up a few times. The chain is built from TRBV10-3 and TRBJ1-3, with 8 bases identical to TRBD1. V shed 7 bases, J shed 4 bases, and the junction held 9 bases outside the gene matches. CDR3 length: 15 amino acids. The germline CDR1 and CDR2 sequences are ENHRY and SYGVKD. This CDR3 is CAIMNRDRQGNTIYF. The CDR3 DNA follows: TGTGCCATCATGAACCGGGACAGGCAAGGAAACACCATATATTTT.

This clonotype has only a few counts. The genes are TRBV6-2 or TRBV6-3 and TRBJ2-5, with TRBD1 as a possible D gene (6 bases). The CDR3 is 14 residues long. Germline CDR1 and CDR2: MNHEY and SVGEGT. V was trimmed by 3 bases and J by 2 bases, leaving 10 bases between them. The CDR3 region is CASSYSGQQETQYF. As DNA, the CDR3 is TGTGCCAGCAGTTATAGTGGACAGCAAGAGACCCAGTACTTC.

The chain uses TRBV4-3 and TRBJ2-7, with a possible D match to TRBD2 (6 bases). Looked up from germline, CDR1 is LGHNA and CDR2 is YSLEER. Between the trimmed V and J ends, which lost 0 bases and 3 bases, there was a span of 15 bases. CDR3 length: 16 amino acids. In DNA, the CDR3 is TGCGCCAGCAGCCAAGAACGGACTAACAGGAACTACGAGCAGTACTTC. Protein: CASSQERTNRNYEQYF.

The chain links TRBV15 to TRBJ1-5; perhaps TRBD1 as D (6 bases). Germline V CDR1 and CDR2: LNHNV, YYDKDF (reference sequence). With 2 bases removed from V and 3 bases from J, the gap between germline ends came to 11 bases. CDR3 size: 15 residues. The CDR3 DNA follows: TGTGCCACCAGCAGATCTCGACAGGTCAATCAGCCCCAGCATTTT. Its protein is CATSRSRQVNQPQHF.

This clonotype was seen more than once but under ten times. The chain links TRBV4-3 to TRBJ2-7; no reliable D call. V was clipped by 1 base and J by 1 base, with 8 bases between them. The germline CDR1 and CDR2 sequences are LGHNA and YSLEER. The CDR3 totals 14 residues. CDR3 amino acids: CASSQGYVSYEQYF. CDR3 bases: TGCGCCAGCAGCCAAGGCTATGTGTCCTACGAGCAGTACTTC.

The chain has TRBV6-2 or TRBV6-3 and TRBJ2-2, with TRBD2 as a possible D gene (5 bases). Germline values: CDR1 MNHEY, CDR2 SVGEGT. V was clipped by 6 bases and J by 13 bases, with 27 bases between them. The CDR3 has 16 residues. The CDR3 is CASSPGEGRTDVGLFF. DNA of the CDR3: TGTGCCAGCAGCCCCGGGGAAGGGCGAACAGATGTCGGGCTGTTTTTT.

This clonotype turned up a few times. The CDR3 nucleotides read TGCAGTGTTCAGGGACTAGCGGGAGAGTTTCGTACGCAGTATTTT. This codes for CSVQGLAGEFRTQYF. The chain uses TRBV20-1 and TRBJ2-3; 14 positions agree with TRBD2. In germline, CDR1 is DFQATT, CDR2 SNEGSKA (reference sequence). The CDR3 is made up of 15 amino acids. V dropped 7 bases and J dropped 8; count of bases not matched to a gene: 11.

This clonotype was seen a handful of times. V gene TRBV20-1 combines with J gene TRBJ2-7, with 9 bases lining up with TRBD1. The V and J ends lost 3 bases and 5 bases, in that order; junction bases with no gene match: 5. From germline, CDR1 is DFQATT and CDR2 SNEGSKA (reference sequence). The CDR3 is 13 amino acids. In DNA form, the CDR3 reads TGCAGTGCTAGTGGGACAGGGATAGACGAGCAGTACTTC. Translated, it gives CSASGTGIDEQYF.

This rearrangement joins TRBV7-6 to TRBJ1-6, with 8 bases identical to TRBD1. There are 15 residues in the CDR3. J gave up 7 bases and V 4 bases, and 6 bases lay outside the gene matches. CDR1 SGHVS and CDR2 FNYEAQ come from the germline V gene. In nucleotides, the CDR3 is TGTGCCAGCAGCTCGGCGCGACAGGGGAATTCACCCCTCCACTTT. Its protein product is CASSSARQGNSPLHF.

In its sample, this clonotype was seen a few times. CDR3 in amino acids: CASSLVDSNLDTQYF. CDR3 sequence (DNA): TGTGCCAGCAGCTTAGTGGACAGCAACCTCGATACGCAGTATTTT. The rearrangement uses TRBV7-8 and TRBJ2-3, with D possibly TRBD1 on 6 matching bases. Germline CDR1 is SGHVS and CDR2 is FQNEAQ. The germline V and J ends were trimmed by 1 base and 6 bases, with 14 bases remaining between them. The CDR3 extends over 15 amino acids. The variable domain in full, with the rest retrieved from reference TRBV7-8 and TRBJ2-3, is GAGVSQSPRYKVAKRGQDVALRCDPISGHVSLFWYQQALGQGPEFLTYFQNEAQLDKSGLPSDRFFAERPEGSVSTLKIQRTQQEDSAVYLCASSLVDSNLDTQYFGPGTRLTVL.

This clonotype has only a few counts. V gene TRBV9 combines with J gene TRBJ1-1; the D is unclear. Germline V CDR1 and CDR2: SGDLS, YYNGEE. CDR3 length: 14 residues. Trimming removed 0 bases at V and 0 bases at J, with 6 bases between. The CDR3 DNA is TGTGCCAGCAGCGTAGTTGCGATGAACACTGAAGCTTTCTTT. Translation: CASSVVAMNTEAFF.

A few counts support this clonotype. This chain links TRBV28 with TRBJ2-3, with D unclear. Trimming took 5 bases from V and 0 from J, leaving 9 bases between them. Germline-derived CDR1 and CDR2 are MDHEN and SYDVKM. The length of the CDR3 is 14 residues. Here the CDR3 reads CASSPRMSTDTQYF. The DNA for the CDR3 is TGTGCCAGCAGTCCCAGGATGAGCACAGATACGCAGTATTTT.